The sequence of this T cell receptor (beta chain) was determined in a study of blood T cell repertoires in COVID-19. The overall study: The United States, Italy and Spain were the sources of the acute and convalescent COVID-19 samples. PBMCs, B-cell-depleted T cells, or T cells provided the cDNA or gDNA that made up the material.

Authors' methods: Amplification from reference gene primers served as the basis for estimated nucleated cell counts. The assay was immunoSEQ multiplex PCR, and TCRdb's table has in-frame clones only and misses some. The DNA gave D and trimming, while V, J and clone size come from that table. This repertoire shows some 290,000 clones, approximately 86% found once; its top ten account for 2% to 2.5%. The CDR3 runs 14 residues. Trimming stripped 6 bases from V and 3 bases from J, with 15 bases between. CDR1 and CDR2 (germline): SGHDT, YYEEEE. The chain combines TRBV5-6 with TRBJ1-1, with no clear D. Sequencing was carried out using peripheral blood. The receptor's source is a woman in her forties or fifties who had recovered from COVID-19. CDR3: CASTPSAGYTEAFF. The DNA for the CDR3 is TGTGCCAGCACCCCTTCAGCGGGGTACACTGAAGCTTTCTTT. The full variable domain, rest sourced from reference TRBV5-6 and TRBJ1-1, is DAGVTQSPTHLIKTRGQQVTLRCSPKSGHDTVSWYQQALGQGPQFIFQYYEEEERQRGNFPDRFSGHQFPNYSSELNVNALLLGDSALYLCASTPSAGYTEAFFGQGTRLTVV.